The rows below give T cell receptor beta chains drawn from one sample of a study of memory CD4+ T cells and cytomegalovirus serostatus. Libraries were prepared by immunoSEQ multiplex PCR; TCRdb keeps only in-frame clonotypes and omits some of them. The sample records about 26,000 clones, around 72% being singletons. Material: memory CD4+ T cells from blood. The source of these receptors is an adult in good health and CMV-seronegative. The conserved cysteine and the conserved F or W are not part of the CDR3 here. Each record gives: V gene, J gene, CDR3 protein.

V: TRBV6-5
J: TRBJ1-2
CDR3: ASREDTNYGYT

V: TRBV7-8
J: TRBJ1-2
CDR3: ASSLVGGNYGYT

V: TRBV7-9
J: TRBJ1-5
CDR3: ASSLVADNQPQH

V: TRBV7-9
J: TRBJ2-7
CDR3: ASSYRTGGYEQY

V: TRBV7-2
J: TRBJ2-7
CDR3: ASSPKGQGLYEQY

V: TRBV19
J: TRBJ2-7
CDR3: ASSRRRQDEQY

V: TRBV19
J: TRBJ2-7
CDR3: ASSIDGSYEQY

V: TRBV19
J: TRBJ1-1
CDR3: ASSTPGINTEAF

V: TRBV5-1
J: TRBJ2-6
CDR3: ASSFIPSGANVLT

V: TRBV11-3
J: TRBJ2-5
CDR3: ASSRGTSGGEETQY

V: TRBV19
J: TRBJ1-1
CDR3: ASSIAMAGARGIWNTEAF

V: TRBV7-2
J: TRBJ1-6
CDR3: ASRRQGGNSPLH

V: TRBV7-9
J: TRBJ2-3
CDR3: ASSLGGNTDTQY

V: TRBV19
J: TRBJ2-2
CDR3: ASSFWRGNTGELF

V: TRBV19
J: TRBJ2-2
CDR3: ASSSLAGADTGELF

V: TRBV7-2
J: TRBJ2-1
CDR3: ASSLRQGVNNEQF

V: TRBV6-1
J: TRBJ2-2
CDR3: ASKRGQGWTGELF

V: TRBV2
J: TRBJ2-5
CDR3: ASTKVKYQETQY

V: TRBV9
J: TRBJ1-1
CDR3: ASSEGDTLNTEAF

V: TRBV19
J: TRBJ1-2
CDR3: ASTFRTGPAAGYT

V: TRBV19
J: TRBJ1-2
CDR3: ASSIDRGYGYT

V: TRBV19
J: TRBJ2-3
CDR3: ASKAAGNTDTQY

V: TRBV7-9
J: TRBJ1-4
CDR3: ASSSATGVSEKLF

V: TRBV10-3
J: TRBJ2-7
CDR3: AIRRGQGSQDEQY

V: TRBV27
J: TRBJ1-1
CDR3: ASSFNPDTNTEAF

V: TRBV10-3
J: TRBJ1-6
CDR3: AISADREDSPLH

V: TRBV19
J: TRBJ1-1
CDR3: ASNEMDSPNTEAF

V: TRBV30
J: TRBJ1-6
CDR3: ALMGDRYSPLH

V: TRBV2
J: TRBJ2-7
CDR3: ASRFLSSYEQY

V: TRBV7-3
J: TRBJ1-1
CDR3: ASSPEGRTGNTEAF

V: TRBV6-1
J: TRBJ1-2
CDR3: ASSGLDRVDYGYT

V: TRBV10-3
J: TRBJ1-3
CDR3: ASTEGSSGNTIY

V: TRBV6-1
J: TRBJ1-5
CDR3: ASSRDSRVGPQH

V: TRBV27
J: TRBJ1-1
CDR3: ASSLDPNFTEAF

V: TRBV7-9
J: TRBJ1-4
CDR3: ASSRDRGPEEKLF

V: TRBV11-3
J: TRBJ1-1
CDR3: ASSLEVSTEAF

V: TRBV5-1
J: TRBJ2-5
CDR3: ASRTSGGASRETQY

V: TRBV28
J: TRBJ1-2
CDR3: ASRQITAYYGYT

V: TRBV5-6
J: TRBJ2-2
CDR3: ASSLQGDTGELF

V: TRBV27
J: TRBJ1-2
CDR3: ASSPRGGNYGYT

V: TRBV25-1
J: TRBJ1-3
CDR3: ASSELGRAAGNTIY